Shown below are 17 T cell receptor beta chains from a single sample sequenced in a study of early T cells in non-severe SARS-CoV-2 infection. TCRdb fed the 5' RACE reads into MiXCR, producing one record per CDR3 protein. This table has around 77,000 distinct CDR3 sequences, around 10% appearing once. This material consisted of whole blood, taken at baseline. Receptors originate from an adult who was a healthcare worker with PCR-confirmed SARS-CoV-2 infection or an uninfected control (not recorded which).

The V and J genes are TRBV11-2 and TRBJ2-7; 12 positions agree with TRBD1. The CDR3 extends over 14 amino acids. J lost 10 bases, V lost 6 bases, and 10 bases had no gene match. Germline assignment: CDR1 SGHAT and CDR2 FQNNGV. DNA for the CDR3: TGTGCCAGCAGTCCCGGGACAGGGGGCGCAACCCAGTACTTC. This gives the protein CASSPGTGGATQYF.

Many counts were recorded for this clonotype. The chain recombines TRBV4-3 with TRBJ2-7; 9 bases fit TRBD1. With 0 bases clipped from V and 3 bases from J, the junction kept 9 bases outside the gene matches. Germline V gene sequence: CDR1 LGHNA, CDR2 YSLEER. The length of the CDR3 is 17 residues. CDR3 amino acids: CASSQDGRGTGSYEQYF. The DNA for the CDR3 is TGCGCCAGCAGCCAAGATGGGCGGGGGACAGGGAGCTACGAGCAGTACTTC.

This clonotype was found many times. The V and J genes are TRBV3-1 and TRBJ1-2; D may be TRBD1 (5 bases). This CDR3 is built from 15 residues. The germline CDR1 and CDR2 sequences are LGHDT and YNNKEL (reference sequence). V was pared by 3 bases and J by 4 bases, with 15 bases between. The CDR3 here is CASSQGPSPGYGYTF. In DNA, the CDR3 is TGTGCCAGCAGCCAGGGGCCCTCACCTGGCTATGGCTACACCTTC.

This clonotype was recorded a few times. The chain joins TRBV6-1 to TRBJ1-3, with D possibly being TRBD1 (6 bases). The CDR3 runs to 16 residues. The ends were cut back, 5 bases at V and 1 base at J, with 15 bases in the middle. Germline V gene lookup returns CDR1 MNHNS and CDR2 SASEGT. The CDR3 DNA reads TGTGCCAGCAGTATCAGGGGACGGCAATCTGGAAACACCATATATTTT. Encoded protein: CASSIRGRQSGNTIYF.

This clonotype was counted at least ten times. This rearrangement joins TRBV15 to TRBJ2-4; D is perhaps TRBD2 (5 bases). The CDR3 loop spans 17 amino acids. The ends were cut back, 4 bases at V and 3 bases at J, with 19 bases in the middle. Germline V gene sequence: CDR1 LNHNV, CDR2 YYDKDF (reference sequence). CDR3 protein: CATSTSTGWDIKNIQYF. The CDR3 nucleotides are TGTGCCACCAGCACCTCGACGGGATGGGATATCAAAAACATTCAGTACTTC. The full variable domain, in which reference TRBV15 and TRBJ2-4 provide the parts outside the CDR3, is DAMVIQNPRYQVTQFGKPVTLSCSQTLNHNVMYWYQQKSSQAPKLLFHYYDKDFNNEADTPDNFQSRRPNTSFCFLDIRSPGLGDTAMYLCATSTSTGWDIKNIQYFGAGTRLSVL.

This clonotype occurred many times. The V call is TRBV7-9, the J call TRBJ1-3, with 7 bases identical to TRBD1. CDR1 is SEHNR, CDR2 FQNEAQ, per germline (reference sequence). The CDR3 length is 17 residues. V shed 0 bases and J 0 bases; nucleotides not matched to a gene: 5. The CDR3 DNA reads TGTGCCAGCAGCTTAGCGCGAGGGGGCCACTCTGGAAACACCATATATTTT. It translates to CASSLARGGHSGNTIYF. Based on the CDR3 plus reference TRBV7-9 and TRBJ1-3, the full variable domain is DTGVSQNPRHKITKRGQNVTFRCDPISEHNRLYWYRQTLGQGPEFLTYFQNEAQLEKSRLLSDRFSAERPKGSFSTLEIQRTEQGDSAMYLCASSLARGGHSGNTIYFGEGSWLTVV.

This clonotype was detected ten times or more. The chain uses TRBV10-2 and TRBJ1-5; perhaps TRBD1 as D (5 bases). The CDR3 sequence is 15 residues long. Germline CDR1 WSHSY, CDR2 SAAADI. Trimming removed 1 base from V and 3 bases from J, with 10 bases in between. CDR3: CASSEFQGLNQPQHF. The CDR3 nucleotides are TGCGCCAGCAGTGAGTTTCAGGGTCTCAATCAGCCCCAGCATTTT.

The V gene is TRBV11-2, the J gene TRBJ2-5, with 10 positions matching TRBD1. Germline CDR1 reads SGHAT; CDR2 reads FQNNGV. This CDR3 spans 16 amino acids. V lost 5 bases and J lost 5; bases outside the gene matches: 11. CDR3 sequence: CASSLNPLGQGETQYF. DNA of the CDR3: TGTGCCAGCAGCCTGAACCCCCTGGGACAGGGGGAGACCCAGTACTTC.

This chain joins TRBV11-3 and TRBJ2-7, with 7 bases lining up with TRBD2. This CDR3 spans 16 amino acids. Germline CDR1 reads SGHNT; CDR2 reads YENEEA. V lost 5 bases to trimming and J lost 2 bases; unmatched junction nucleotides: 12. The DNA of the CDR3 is TGTGCCAGCAGCCCTCGTCGTGGAAGCGGGGCCTACGAGCAGTACTTC. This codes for CASSPRRGSGAYEQYF.

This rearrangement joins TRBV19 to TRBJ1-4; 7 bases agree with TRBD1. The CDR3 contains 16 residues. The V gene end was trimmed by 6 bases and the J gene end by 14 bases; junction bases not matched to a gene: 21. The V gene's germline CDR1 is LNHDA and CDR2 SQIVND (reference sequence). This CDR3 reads CASSPSLLTGKFDLFF. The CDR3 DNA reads TGTGCCAGTAGCCCCAGTCTATTGACAGGGAAGTTCGATCTGTTTTTT.

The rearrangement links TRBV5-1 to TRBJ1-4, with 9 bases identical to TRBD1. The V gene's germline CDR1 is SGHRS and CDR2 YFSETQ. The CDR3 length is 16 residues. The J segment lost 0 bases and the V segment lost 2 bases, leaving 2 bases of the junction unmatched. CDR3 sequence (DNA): TGCGCCAGCAGCTTAGGACAGGGGTCAACTAATGAAAAACTGTTTTTT. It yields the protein CASSLGQGSTNEKLFF.

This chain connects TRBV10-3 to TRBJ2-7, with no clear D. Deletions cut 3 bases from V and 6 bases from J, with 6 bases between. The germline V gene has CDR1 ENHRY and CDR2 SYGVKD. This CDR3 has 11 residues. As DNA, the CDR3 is TGTGCCATCAGTGAAAACAGCGAGCAGTACTTC. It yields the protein CAISENSEQYF.

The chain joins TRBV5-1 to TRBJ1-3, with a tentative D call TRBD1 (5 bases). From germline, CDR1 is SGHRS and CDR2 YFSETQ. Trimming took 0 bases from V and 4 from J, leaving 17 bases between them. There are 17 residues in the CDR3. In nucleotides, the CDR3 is TGCGCCAGCAGCTTGGAGGGGCGGAACCTCGAAGGAAACACCATATATTTT. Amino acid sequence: CASSLEGRNLEGNTIYF.

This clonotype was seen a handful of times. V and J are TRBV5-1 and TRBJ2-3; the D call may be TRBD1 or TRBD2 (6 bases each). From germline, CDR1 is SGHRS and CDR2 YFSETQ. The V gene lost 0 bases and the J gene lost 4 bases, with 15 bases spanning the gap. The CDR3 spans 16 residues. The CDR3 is CASSLGVGGEADTQYF. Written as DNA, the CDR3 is TGCGCCAGCAGCTTGGGCGTGGGGGGCGAAGCAGATACGCAGTATTTT. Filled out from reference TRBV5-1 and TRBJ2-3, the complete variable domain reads KAGVTQTPRYLIKTRGQQVTLSCSPISGHRSVSWYQQTPGQGLQFLFEYFSETQRNKGNFPGRFSGRQFSNSRSEMNVSTLELGDSALYLCASSLGVGGEADTQYFGPGTRLTVL.

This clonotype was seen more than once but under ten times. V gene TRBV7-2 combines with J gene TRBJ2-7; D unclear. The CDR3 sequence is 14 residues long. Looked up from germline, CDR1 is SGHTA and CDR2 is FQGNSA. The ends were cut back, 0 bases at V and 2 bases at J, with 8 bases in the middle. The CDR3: CASSLAFLAYEQYF. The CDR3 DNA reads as TGTGCCAGCAGCTTAGCCTTCCTTGCCTACGAGCAGTACTTC.

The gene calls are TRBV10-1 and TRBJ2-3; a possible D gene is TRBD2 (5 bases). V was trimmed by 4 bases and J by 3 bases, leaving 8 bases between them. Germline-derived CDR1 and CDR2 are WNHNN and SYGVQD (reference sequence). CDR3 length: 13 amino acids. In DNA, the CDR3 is TGCGCCAGCAGTGCGTCGGGAACAGATACGCAGTATTTT. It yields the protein CASSASGTDTQYF.

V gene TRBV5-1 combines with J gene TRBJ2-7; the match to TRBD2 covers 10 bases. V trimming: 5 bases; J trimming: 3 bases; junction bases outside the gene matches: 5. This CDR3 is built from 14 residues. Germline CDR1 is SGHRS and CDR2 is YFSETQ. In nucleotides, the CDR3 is TGCGCCAGCAGTTCGGGACTAGCGAGCTACGAGCAGTACTTC. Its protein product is CASSSGLASYEQYF.